Sequencing of this TCR beta chain was carried out in a study of shared clonotypes between healthy human individuals. Germline CDR1 reads SGHVS; CDR2 reads FNYEAQ. The CDR3 loop spans 14 amino acids. With V trimmed by 5 bases and J by 2 bases, 4 bases remained unmatched. Deep level was the assay's run setting. In the sorted-subset replicate PCRs, about 200 ng DNA, roughly 30,000 T cell genomes, was used. Authors' processing steps: Quality scores were absent from the junction-only immunoSEQ sequences, so filtering differed. The repertoire was sequenced with immunoSEQ multiplex PCR; TCRdb's copy has only in-frame clones and lacks some. V, J and clone size are taken as reported in that table, and D and trimming were inferred from the DNA itself. The sample has some 2,100,000 clones, approximately 95% seen once.

Sequencing was carried out using naive CD4+ T cells sorted from blood. Subset described: CD45RA+ positively selected. The rearrangement joins TRBV7-6 to TRBJ1-1; 8 bases map to TRBD1. This clonotype was obtained from a young man in good health. DNA of the CDR3: TGTGCCAGCAGCCGACAGGGGCCAAACACTGAAGCTTTCTTT. Its protein product is CASSRQGPNTEAFF.